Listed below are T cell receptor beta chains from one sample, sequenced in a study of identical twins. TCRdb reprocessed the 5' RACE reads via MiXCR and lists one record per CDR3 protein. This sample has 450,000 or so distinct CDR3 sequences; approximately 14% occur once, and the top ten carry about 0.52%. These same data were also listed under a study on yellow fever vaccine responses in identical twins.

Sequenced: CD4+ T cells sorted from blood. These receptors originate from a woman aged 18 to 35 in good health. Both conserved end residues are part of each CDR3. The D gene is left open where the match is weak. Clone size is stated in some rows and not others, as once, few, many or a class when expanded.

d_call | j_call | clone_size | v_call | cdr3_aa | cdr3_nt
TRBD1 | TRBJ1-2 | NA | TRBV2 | CASSPLGTGVEGYTF | TGTGCCAGCAGTCCCCTAGGGACAGGGGTTGAAGGCTACACCTTC
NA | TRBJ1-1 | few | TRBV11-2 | CASRTTGSRGAEAFF | TGTGCCAGCAGAACGACAGGTTCAAGAGGCGCTGAAGCTTTCTTT
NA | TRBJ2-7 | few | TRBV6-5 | CASSSPTLQYF | TGTGCCAGCAGTTCACCCACGCTACAGTACTTC
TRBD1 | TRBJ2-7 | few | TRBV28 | CASSTGQGVSYEQYF | TGTGCCAGCAGTACCGGACAGGGAGTCTCCTACGAGCAGTACTTC
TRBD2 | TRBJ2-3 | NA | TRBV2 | CATSPGTSGLHTDTQYF | TGTGCCACCTCCCCCGGGACTAGCGGTCTTCACACAGATACGCAGTATTTT
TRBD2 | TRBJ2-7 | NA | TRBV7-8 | CASSLASLLAVSSYEQYF | TGTGCCAGCAGCTTAGCGAGTCTTCTAGCGGTGAGCTCCTACGAGCAGTACTTC
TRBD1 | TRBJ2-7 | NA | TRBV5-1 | CASSQRQGSYEQYF | TGCGCCAGCAGCCAAAGACAGGGTTCCTACGAGCAGTACTTC
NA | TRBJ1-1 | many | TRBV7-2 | CASSLDTPNTEAFF | TGTGCCAGCAGCTTAGATACACCGAACACTGAAGCTTTCTTT
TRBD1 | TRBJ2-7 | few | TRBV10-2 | CASRAGTGDSYEQYF | TGCGCCAGCAGAGCCGGGACAGGGGATTCCTACGAGCAGTACTTC
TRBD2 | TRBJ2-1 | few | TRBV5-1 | CASSPRIAGGYEQFF | TGCGCCAGCAGCCCCCGGATAGCGGGGGGATATGAGCAGTTCTTC
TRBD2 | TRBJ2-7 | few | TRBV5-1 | CASSYTSGGYEQYF | TGCGCCAGCAGCTACACTAGCGGGGGGTACGAGCAGTACTTC
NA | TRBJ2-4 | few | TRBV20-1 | CSARDHSGEAIQYF | TGCAGTGCTAGAGATCATTCGGGGGAGGCCATTCAGTACTTC
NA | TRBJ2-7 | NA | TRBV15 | CATSGRGPNSYEQYF | TGTGCCACCAGCGGACGCGGGCCCAACTCCTACGAGCAGTACTTC
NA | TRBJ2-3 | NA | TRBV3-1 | CASSPPPQGAGTQYF | TGTGCCAGCAGCCCCCCTCCGCAAGGGGCTGGTACGCAGTATTTT
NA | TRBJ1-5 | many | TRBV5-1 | CASREGFNQPQHF | TGCGCCAGCAGGGAGGGCTTCAATCAGCCCCAGCATTTT
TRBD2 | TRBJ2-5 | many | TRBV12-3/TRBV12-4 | CASSPGLAAETQYF | TGTGCCAGCAGCCCTGGACTAGCTGCGGAGACCCAGTACTTC
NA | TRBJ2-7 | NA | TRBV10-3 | CAIMGSGTDSYEQYF | TGTGCCATCATGGGGTCGGGCACAGACTCCTACGAGCAGTACTTC
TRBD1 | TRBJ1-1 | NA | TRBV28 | CASSPTRDRNTEAFF | TGTGCCAGCAGTCCAACTCGGGACAGGAACACTGAAGCTTTCTTT
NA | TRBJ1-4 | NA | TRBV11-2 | CASSLEGRVKLFF | TGTGCCAGCAGCCTCGAAGGGAGGGTGAAACTGTTTTTT
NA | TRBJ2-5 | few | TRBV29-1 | CSVERWYQETQYF | TGCAGCGTTGAACGGTGGTACCAAGAGACCCAGTACTTC
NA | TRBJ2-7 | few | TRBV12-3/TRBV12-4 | CASSSGTPYEQYF | TGTGCCAGCAGTTCCGGGACTCCCTACGAGCAGTACTTC
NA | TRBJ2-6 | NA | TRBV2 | CASSIGPPLSGANVLTF | TGTGCCAGCAGTATAGGGCCTCCCCTCTCTGGGGCCAACGTCCTGACTTTC
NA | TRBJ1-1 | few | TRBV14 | CASSQAREAFF | TGTGCCAGCAGCCAAGCCCGCGAAGCTTTCTTT
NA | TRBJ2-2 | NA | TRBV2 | CASRTRGGTGELFF | TGTGCCAGCAGAACGAGGGGTGGCACCGGGGAGCTGTTTTTT
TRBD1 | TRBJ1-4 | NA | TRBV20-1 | CSARGQGVEKLFF | TGCAGTGCTCGTGGACAGGGTGTAGAAAAACTGTTTTTT
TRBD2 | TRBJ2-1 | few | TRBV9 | CASSVDVGRGEQFF | TGTGCCAGCAGCGTAGATGTCGGGAGGGGTGAGCAGTTCTTC
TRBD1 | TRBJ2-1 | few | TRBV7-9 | CASSPGTGVVDEQFF | TGTGCCAGCAGCCCCGGGACAGGGGTGGTGGATGAGCAGTTCTTC
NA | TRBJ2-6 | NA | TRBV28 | CASSLGATGANVLTF | TGTGCCAGCAGTTTAGGTGCGACTGGGGCCAACGTCCTGACTTTC
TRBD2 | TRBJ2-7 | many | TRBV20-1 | CSAPTSARLSYEQYF | TGCAGTGCTCCTACTAGCGCCCGGCTTTCCTACGAGCAGTACTTC
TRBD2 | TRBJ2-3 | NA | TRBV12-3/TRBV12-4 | CASSLMAGEDTQYF | TGTGCCAGCAGTTTAATGGCGGGGGAAGATACGCAGTATTTT
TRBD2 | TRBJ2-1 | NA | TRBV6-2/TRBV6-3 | CASSYATGLAGGNEQFF | TGTGCCAGCAGTTACGCCACGGGACTAGCGGGGGGCAATGAGCAGTTCTTC
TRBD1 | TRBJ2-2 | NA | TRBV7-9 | CASSTGQGIGELFF | TGTGCCAGCAGCACGGGACAGGGCATTGGGGAGCTGTTTTTT
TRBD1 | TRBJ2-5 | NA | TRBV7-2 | CASSNGQGGQETQYF | TGTGCCAGCAGCAACGGACAGGGTGGCCAAGAGACCCAGTACTTC